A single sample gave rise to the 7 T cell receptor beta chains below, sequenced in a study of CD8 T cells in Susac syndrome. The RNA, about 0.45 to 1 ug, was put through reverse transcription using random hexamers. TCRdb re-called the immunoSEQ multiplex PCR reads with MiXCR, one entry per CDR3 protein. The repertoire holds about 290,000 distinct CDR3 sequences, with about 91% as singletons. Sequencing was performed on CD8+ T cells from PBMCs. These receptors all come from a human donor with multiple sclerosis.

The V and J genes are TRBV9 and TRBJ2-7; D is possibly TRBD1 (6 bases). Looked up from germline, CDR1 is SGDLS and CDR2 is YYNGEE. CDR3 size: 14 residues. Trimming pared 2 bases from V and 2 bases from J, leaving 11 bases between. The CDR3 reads CASSVRDIAYEQYF. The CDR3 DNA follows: TGTGCCAGCAGCGTCCGGGACATCGCCTACGAGCAGTACTTC.

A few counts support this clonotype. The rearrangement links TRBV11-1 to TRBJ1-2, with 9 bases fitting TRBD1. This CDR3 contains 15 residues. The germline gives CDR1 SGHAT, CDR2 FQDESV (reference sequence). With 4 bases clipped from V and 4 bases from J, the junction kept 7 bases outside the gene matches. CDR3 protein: CASSSGTGSLYGYTF. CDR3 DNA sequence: TGTGCCAGCAGCTCCGGGACAGGGTCGCTCTATGGCTACACCTTC. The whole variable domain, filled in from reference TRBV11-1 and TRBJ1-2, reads EAEVAQSPRYKITEKSQAVAFWCDPISGHATLYWYRQILGQGPELLVQFQDESVVDDSQLPKDRFSAERLKGVDSTLKIQPAELGDSAMYLCASSSGTGSLYGYTFGSGTRLTVV.

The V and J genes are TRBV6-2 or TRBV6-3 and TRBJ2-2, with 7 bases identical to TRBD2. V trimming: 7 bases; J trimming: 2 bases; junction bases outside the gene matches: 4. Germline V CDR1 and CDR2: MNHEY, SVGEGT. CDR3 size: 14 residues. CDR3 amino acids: CASTLADNTGELFF. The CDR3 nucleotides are TGTGCCAGCACCCTAGCGGACAACACCGGGGAGCTGTTTTTT.

The CDR3 sequence: CASSEYGFRKETQYF. The DNA of the CDR3 is TGTGCCAGCAGTGAATATGGCTTTAGAAAAGAGACCCAGTACTTC. The rearrangement links TRBV25-1 to TRBJ2-5; the D is unclear. The V and J ends lost 0 bases and 3 bases respectively, with 11 bases between them. This CDR3 has 15 amino acids. CDR1 is MGHDK, CDR2 SYGVNS, per germline.

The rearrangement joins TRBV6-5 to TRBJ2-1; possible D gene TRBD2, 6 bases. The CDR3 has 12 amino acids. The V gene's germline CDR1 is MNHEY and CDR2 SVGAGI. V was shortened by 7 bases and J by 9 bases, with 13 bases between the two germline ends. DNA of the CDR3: TGTGCCAGCAATGGAGGGCCCGGTGAGCAGTTCTTC. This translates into CASNGGPGEQFF.

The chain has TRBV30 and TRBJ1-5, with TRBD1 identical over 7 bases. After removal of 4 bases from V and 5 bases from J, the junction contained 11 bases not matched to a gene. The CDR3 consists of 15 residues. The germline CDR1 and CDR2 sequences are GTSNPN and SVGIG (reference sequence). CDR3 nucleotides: TGTGCCTGGACCGAACCTGACAGGGACTATCAGCCCCAGCATTTT. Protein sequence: CAWTEPDRDYQPQHF.

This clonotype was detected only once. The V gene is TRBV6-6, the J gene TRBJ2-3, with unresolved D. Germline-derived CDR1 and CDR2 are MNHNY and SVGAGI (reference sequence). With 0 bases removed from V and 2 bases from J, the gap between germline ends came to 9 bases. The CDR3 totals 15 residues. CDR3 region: CASSYSAMFTDTQYF. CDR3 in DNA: TGTGCCAGCAGTTACTCGGCAATGTTCACAGATACGCAGTATTTT.